Presented here are 5 T cell receptor beta chains from one specimen sequenced in a study of CXCR3-negative and CXCR3-positive naive CD8 T cells. In preparing the TRB cDNA libraries, 5' RACE with UMI labels was used. TCRdb re-analyzed the 5' RACE reads; it lists each CDR3 protein once, without DNA. The sample data list just over 60,000 distinct CDR3 sequences. What was sequenced was naive CXCR3- CD8+ T cells from blood. Subset given: CD45RO-CCR7+CD27+CD95- naive CD8+ T cells lacking CXCR3 (TNR3-). The receptors come from a human donor in good health. Some clones in this sample may be carry-over from other donors' samples.

V and J are TRBV6-6 and TRBJ1-1; the TCRdb D gene call, TRBD1, has no DNA to confirm it. CDR1 is MNHNY and CDR2 is SVGAGI in the germline V gene (reference sequence). The CDR3 consists of 18 residues. CDR3: CASSKVRDNRGRGTEAFF.

This CDR3 is CASSPPGNEQFF. The chain recombines TRBV18 with TRBJ2-1. There are 12 residues in the CDR3. Germline V gene lookup returns CDR1 KGHSH and CDR2 LQKENI. Looking up the rest from reference TRBV18 and TRBJ2-1 gives the full variable domain: NAGVMQNPRHLVRRRGQEARLRCSPMKGHSHVYWYRQLPEEGLKFMVYLQKENIIDESGMPKERFSAEFPKEGPSILRIQQVVRGDSAAYFCASSPPGNEQFFGPGTRLTVL.

The chain joins TRBV9 to TRBJ1-1; as DNA is missing, the TRBD1 call by TCRdb cannot be tested. Germline V CDR1 and CDR2: SGDLS, YYNGEE. The CDR3 spans 15 residues. CDR3 region: CASSDRTGGPTEAFF.

V is TRBV20-1 and J is TRBJ2-1; the TCRdb call, TRBD2, lacks DNA for checking. This CDR3 comprises 13 residues. Germline V CDR1 and CDR2: DFQATT, SNEGSKA (reference sequence). CDR3 in amino acids: CSAEPGTYNEQFF.

The chain has TRBV19 and TRBJ1-5; TCRdb gives TRBD1 as the D gene, but with no DNA this cannot be confirmed. Germline values: CDR1 LNHDA, CDR2 SQIVND (reference sequence). The CDR3 runs to 14 residues. CDR3 in amino acids: CASSPGQGVQPQHF. The variable domain in full, with the rest retrieved from reference TRBV19 and TRBJ1-5, is DGGITQSPKYLFRKEGQNVTLSCEQNLNHDAMYWYRQDPGQGLRLIYYSQIVNDFQKGDIAEGYSVSREKKESFPLTVTSAQKNPTAFYLCASSPGQGVQPQHFGDGTRLSIL.